This T cell receptor beta chain was obtained from a study of blood T cell repertoires in COVID-19. Germline V gives CDR1 SGHRS, CDR2 YFSETQ. V lost 4 bases to trimming and J lost 4 bases; unmatched junction nucleotides: 7. There are 15 residues in the CDR3. Clones were read by immunoSEQ multiplex PCR, and TCRdb kept only the in-frame ones, dropping some. This table holds approximately 280,000 clones, around 83% found once. Individuals aged 18 to 89 years were recruited from roughly 23 US areas. In assigning cohorts, the study relied on participant-reported clinical history. The V call is TRBV5-1, the J call TRBJ1-1, with TRBD1 matching 10 bases. Sample: PBMCs or T cells enriched from blood (not recorded which). This receptor was taken from a man aged 35-49 years who had been exposed to COVID-19. CDR3 bases: TGCGCCAGCAGCCCTCGGACAGGGGGGATCACTGAAGCTTTCTTT. It encodes CASSPRTGGITEAFF.